This T cell receptor (beta chain) was recorded in a study of blood T cell repertoires in COVID-19 (dated by TCRdb to about 2020). As for the study more broadly: Collaborator samples came from the United States, Italy and Spain and covered acute and convalescent phases of COVID-19. The prospective study material was composed of cDNA or gDNA derived from T cells, B-cell-depleted T cells, or PBMCs. Deeply sampled blood TCRbeta repertoires from subjects exposed to, actively infected with, or recovered from COVID-19 were included in the dataset. The repertoires were released in a freely available public database meant as a resource for research on the immune response to SARS-CoV-2. The samples were drawn from two sources: the first 160 participants of the ongoing ImmuneRACE study, and 1,200 or so subjects contributed by 6 global collaborators. Sample metadata almost always included a de-identified subject ID, COVID-19 status, age in years and sex. Where available, HLA class I and class II types were obtained from metadata supplied by the sample provider rather than from assay-based typing.

Summary of the overall study and its limitations: The amount of clinical and demographic metadata varied by source and participant and was provided uncurated.

Its CDR3 holds 16 amino acids, cysteine through phenylalanine. The retained sequence is limited to the CDR3, 48 bases, with the frame set at the first base. Taken from the germline V gene, the CDR1 and CDR2 loops are LGHNA and YSLEER. The trim is 0 bases for V and 2 bases for J, with a gap of 13 bases between the germline ends. At one collaborating source in Seattle, patients were enrolled during active infection and were followed longitudinally through the course of disease. The collaborating institutions used their own protocols to collect whole blood in K2EDTA tubes. Collaborator samples were shipped for TCRbeta analysis as frozen whole blood, isolated PBMCs, or DNA extracted from either sample type. The immunoSEQ Assay, a bias-controlled multiplex PCR, was used to amplify TCRbeta CDR3 regions from genomic DNA. The authors processed their data as follows. Within the assay, amplification of reference gene primers was used to estimate how many nucleated cells each sample contained. To quantify the absolute abundance of each unique TCRbeta CDR3 rearrangement, sequence reads were collapsed and filtered. For each sample, productive Simpson clonality was calculated as the square root of Simpson's diversity index across productive rearrangements. Imported from immuneACCESS, the table was reduced by TCRdb to in-frame sequences with V and J called. These copies leave out some clones; in studies compared against another copy, an unresolved V gene accounts for under half, and the cause of the remainder is not known. Clonal size and the V and J genes are those of that table, whereas D and trimming came from the DNA. Across this sample there are 200,000 to 250,000 clones, with 70% to 90% seen only once. The top ten hold 10% of the sample.

As to this clone: The clone's antigen remains unknown. Base qualities are not recorded, but no much larger clone differs from it by a single base.

The origin of this receptor is a woman in her forties or fifties with COVID-19, enrolled during active disease. The specimen was peripheral blood. The chain is encoded by TRBV4-3 joined to TRBJ1-2; 5 matching bases give a weak D call of TRBD1. In nucleotides, the sequence is TGCGCCAGCAGCCAAGATCGTAAGGACATAAACTATGGCTACACCTTC. Its amino acids are CASSQDRKDINYGYTF.